One sample yielded the 19 T cell receptor beta chains listed below, sequenced in a study of blood T cell repertoires in COVID-19. TCRdb's copy holds only in-frame clones and misses some; the assay was immunoSEQ multiplex PCR. The data contain over 200,000 clones, roughly 87% of them singletons. Sample: peripheral blood. Every receptor here comes from a man aged 35 to 55 with active or convalescent COVID-19.

CDR3 sequence: CASSPPTTDTQYF. The CDR3 region has the DNA TGTGCCAGCTCACCACCGACTACAGATACGCAGTATTTT. V usage is TRBV18 and J usage is TRBJ2-3; D is unclear. The CDR3 loop spans 13 amino acids. CDR1 is KGHSH and CDR2 is LQKENI in the germline V gene. V was cut by 0 bases and J by 3 bases, with 4 bases left in between.

The chain has TRBV24-1 and TRBJ1-2; 10 nucleotides align to TRBD1. After removal of 5 bases from V and 5 bases from J, the junction contained 4 bases not matched to a gene. This CDR3 is built from 14 residues. The germline gives CDR1 KGHDR, CDR2 SFDVKD. CDR3 region: CATSARQGAYGYTF. The DNA of the CDR3 is TGTGCCACCAGTGCCCGACAGGGGGCTTATGGCTACACCTTC.

This chain links TRBV24-1 with TRBJ1-5; TRBD1 might be the D (6 bases). CDR1 and CDR2 from the germline V gene are KGHDR and SFDVKD. V lost 6 bases and J lost 6, with 8 bases in between. The CDR3 spans 12 residues. The CDR3 protein is CATSRGAQPQHF. The CDR3 DNA reads TGTGCCACCAGTCGGGGGGCTCAGCCCCAGCATTTT.

The chain couples TRBV5-1 to TRBJ1-2, with D hard to call. There are 14 residues in the CDR3. In germline, CDR1 is SGHRS, CDR2 YFSETQ. The germline V and J ends were trimmed by 3 bases and 2 bases, with 11 bases remaining between them. The DNA of the CDR3 is TGCGCCAGCAGCTCGCCGGGGTTCAACTATGGCTACACCTTC. Protein sequence: CASSSPGFNYGYTF. Filled out from reference TRBV5-1 and TRBJ1-2, the complete variable domain reads KAGVTQTPRYLIKTRGQQVTLSCSPISGHRSVSWYQQTPGQGLQFLFEYFSETQRNKGNFPGRFSGRQFSNSRSEMNVSTLELGDSALYLCASSSPGFNYGYTFGSGTRLTVV.

This sequence joins TRBV4-1 and TRBJ1-2, with TRBD1 as a possible D gene (5 bases). This CDR3 comprises 15 residues. V was trimmed by 3 bases and J by 1 base, leaving 12 bases between them. The V gene's germline CDR1 is MGHRA and CDR2 YSYEKL. This chain's CDR3 is CASSQVRGVNYGYTF. The CDR3 DNA sequence: TGCGCCAGCAGCCAGGTCCGGGGGGTTAACTATGGCTACACCTTC.

This chain uses TRBV7-9 with TRBJ2-4, with D possibly TRBD1 on 5 matching bases. The CDR3 contains 16 residues. V shed 4 bases and J shed 0 bases, with 13 bases lying between them. Germline V gene lookup returns CDR1 SEHNR and CDR2 FQNEAQ (reference sequence). CDR3: CASSSTGNLAKNIQYF. In DNA form, the CDR3 reads TGTGCCAGCAGCTCCACAGGAAACTTAGCCAAAAACATTCAGTACTTC. The entire variable domain, with the rest obtained from reference TRBV7-9 and TRBJ2-4, is as follows: DTGVSQNPRHKITKRGQNVTFRCDPISEHNRLYWYRQTLGQGPEFLTYFQNEAQLEKSRLLSDRFSAERPKGSFSTLEIQRTEQGDSAMYLCASSSTGNLAKNIQYFGAGTRLSVL.

The chain is built from TRBV3-1 (or the pseudogene TRBV3-2) and TRBJ1-2; D gene unclear. Germline assignment: CDR1 LGHDT and CDR2 YNNKEL (reference sequence). The V gene lost 3 bases and the J gene lost 4 bases, with 12 bases spanning the gap. The CDR3 extends over 14 amino acids. CDR3 nucleotide sequence: TGTGCCAGCAGCCAGCGGAAAACTAGCTATGGCTACACCTTC. Protein product: CASSQRKTSYGYTF.

The chain joins TRBV3-1 (or the pseudogene TRBV3-2) to TRBJ1-3; 9 bases are shared with TRBD1. Losses at the gene ends were 0 bases for V and 8 bases for J; bases not matched to a gene: 11. The V gene's germline CDR1 is LGHDT and CDR2 YNNKEL (reference sequence). The CDR3 is 17 residues long. CDR3 in DNA: TGTGCCAGCAGCCAAGACGCCAGGACAGGGGACGGCCACACCATATATTTT. This translates into CASSQDARTGDGHTIYF.

The chain carries TRBV7-9 and TRBJ1-5, with D possibly being TRBD1 (5 bases). V lost 5 bases and J 7 bases, leaving 12 bases between the germline ends. The CDR3 is made up of 13 amino acids. Germline V gene lookup returns CDR1 SEHNR and CDR2 FQNEAQ (reference sequence). DNA for the CDR3: TGTGCCAGCAGCCCAGGGATTGGACAGCCCCAGCATTTT. Its protein is CASSPGIGQPQHF.

This clone was observed a single time. The chain has TRBV5-5 and TRBJ2-1, with D possibly TRBD2 on 6 matching bases. Germline V gene sequence: CDR1 SGHKS, CDR2 YYEKEE (reference sequence). CDR3 length: 15 residues. V gave up 4 bases and J gave up 6 bases, with 17 bases separating them. The CDR3 DNA is TGTGCCAGCAGCCCACTCTGGGGGGAGGTCAATGAGCAGTTCTTC. This gives the protein CASSPLWGEVNEQFF.

This chain joins TRBV6-5 and TRBJ2-7, with 9 positions matching TRBD1. After removal of 0 bases from V and 0 bases from J, the junction contained 3 bases not matched to a gene. The CDR3 has 16 residues. Germline CDR1 reads MNHEY; CDR2 reads SVGAGI. CDR3 residues: CASSYSQQGASYEQYF. CDR3 nucleotides: TGTGCCAGCAGTTACTCTCAACAGGGGGCCTCCTACGAGCAGTACTTC.

The rearrangement joins TRBV5-1 to TRBJ1-4, with TRBD1 matching 9 bases. CDR3 length: 15 residues. The ends lost 4 bases at V and 8 bases at J; junction bases unmatched: 9. Per the germline V gene, CDR1 is SGHRS and CDR2 is YFSETQ. The CDR3 region has the DNA TGCGCCAGCAGCGCCCAGGGACAGGGAAGGGAAAAACTGTTTTTT. It is translated as CASSAQGQGREKLFF.

The chain links TRBV28 to TRBJ2-7, with 7 bases lining up with TRBD1. The CDR3 length is 14 residues. The V and J ends lost 8 bases and 2 bases, in that order; junction bases with no gene match: 9. Germline values: CDR1 MDHEN, CDR2 SYDVKM. This chain's CDR3 is CASLTPGQPYEQYF. CDR3 DNA: TGTGCCAGCCTAACGCCGGGACAGCCCTACGAGCAGTACTTC. Filled out from reference TRBV28 and TRBJ2-7, the complete variable domain reads DVKVTQSSRYLVKRTGEKVFLECVQDMDHENMFWYRQDPGLGLRLIYFSYDVKMKEKGDIPEGYSVSREKKERFSLILESASTNQTSMYLCASLTPGQPYEQYFGPGTRLTVT.

V usage is TRBV19 and J usage is TRBJ1-5, with a weak D call TRBD1 (6 bases). Trimming pared 7 bases from V and 0 bases from J, leaving 13 bases between. Germline V lookup: CDR1 LNHDA, CDR2 SQIVND (reference sequence). This CDR3 is built from 15 residues. The CDR3 sequence: CASNDRSYSNQPQHF. The CDR3 DNA sequence: TGTGCCAGTAATGACAGGAGTTATAGCAATCAGCCCCAGCATTTT.

This rearrangement joins TRBV28 to TRBJ2-7; D unresolved. The germline V gene encodes CDR1 MDHEN and CDR2 SYDVKM. The V end was cut by 5 bases, the J end by 3 bases, with 8 bases between. The CDR3 is 12 residues long. CDR3 sequence: CASSPGFYEQYF. DNA for the CDR3: TGTGCCAGCAGTCCAGGCTTCTACGAGCAGTACTTC.

J is TRBJ2-2 and V is TRBV9, with 8 positions matching TRBD2. The junction had 8 bases not matched to a gene; V was cut back by 4 bases and J by 6 bases. The CDR3 is 15 residues long. Looked up from germline, CDR1 is SGDLS and CDR2 is YYNGEE. The CDR3 here is CASSPYGGAAGELFF. As DNA, the CDR3 is TGTGCCAGCAGCCCCTACGGGGGGGCCGCCGGGGAGCTGTTTTTT.

This clone was observed a single time. The chain carries TRBV5-1 and TRBJ2-5; no firm D call. The CDR3 spans 14 residues. V gave up 0 bases and J gave up 2 bases, with 8 bases separating them. Per germline, CDR1 SGHRS and CDR2 YFSETQ. The CDR3 here is CASSLDSSQETQYF. In nucleotides, the CDR3 is TGCGCCAGCAGCTTGGACAGCTCGCAAGAGACCCAGTACTTC.

This chain uses TRBV10-3 with TRBJ1-1, with D possibly TRBD1 on 6 matching bases. Per germline, CDR1 ENHRY and CDR2 SYGVKD. V dropped 6 bases and J dropped 5 bases, with 19 bases sitting between them. This CDR3 spans 15 amino acids. The CDR3 loop is CAISGGQGRVTEAFF. The CDR3 nucleotides are TGTGCCATCAGCGGCGGTCAGGGGCGGGTTACTGAAGCTTTCTTT.

As concerns this clone: Other DNA sequences of this sample code for an identical CDR3. The chain recombines TRBV9 with TRBJ1-6; maybe TRBD1 (6 bases). V was clipped by 2 bases and J by 7 bases, with 7 bases between them. The CDR3 length is 13 residues. Germline V gives CDR1 SGDLS, CDR2 YYNGEE. CDR3 in DNA: TGTGCCAGCAGCGTCACAGGGAATTCACCCCTCCACTTT. Protein product: CASSVTGNSPLHF. The whole variable domain, remainder taken from reference TRBV9 and TRBJ1-6, is DSGVTQTPKHLITATGQRVTLRCSPRSGDLSVYWYQQSLDQGLQFLIQYYNGEERAKGNILERFSAQQFPDLHSELNLSSLELGDSALYFCASSVTGNSPLHFGNGTRLTVT.